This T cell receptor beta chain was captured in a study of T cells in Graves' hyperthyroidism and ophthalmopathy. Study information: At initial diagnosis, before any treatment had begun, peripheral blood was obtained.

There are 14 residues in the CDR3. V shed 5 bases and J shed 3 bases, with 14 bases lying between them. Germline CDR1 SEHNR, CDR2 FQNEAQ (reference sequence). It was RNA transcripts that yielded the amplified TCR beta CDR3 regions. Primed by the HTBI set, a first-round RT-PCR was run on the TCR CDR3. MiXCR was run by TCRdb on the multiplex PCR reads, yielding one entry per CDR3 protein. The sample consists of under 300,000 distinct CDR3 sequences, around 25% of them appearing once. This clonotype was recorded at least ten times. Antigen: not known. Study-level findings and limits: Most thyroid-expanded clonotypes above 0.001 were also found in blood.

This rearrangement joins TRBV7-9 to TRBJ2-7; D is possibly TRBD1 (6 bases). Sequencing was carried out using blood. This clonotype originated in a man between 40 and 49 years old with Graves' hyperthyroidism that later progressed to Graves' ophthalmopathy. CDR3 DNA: TGTGCCAGCAGCCCAGGGGCGGAAAACTACGAGCAGTACTTC. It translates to CASSPGAENYEQYF.